These 14 T cell receptor beta chains were sequenced from one sample in a study of chronic HIV infection and antiretroviral therapy. Via MiXCR, TCRdb re-called the 5' RACE reads, giving one row per CDR3 protein. Seen here are 39,000 or so distinct CDR3 sequences, roughly 8.2% observed once, and the top ten hold about 3%. The sample was peripheral blood. Receptor source: an adult who had HIV and had not received antiretroviral therapy, or was an uninfected healthy control (not recorded which).

This clonotype was detected many times. The V and J genes are TRBV28 and TRBJ2-7; TRBD2 aligns across 12 bases. Trimming removed 8 bases from V and 7 bases from J; junction bases left unmatched: 18. The germline V gene encodes CDR1 MDHEN and CDR2 SYDVKM. This CDR3 is built from 17 residues. In DNA, the CDR3 is TGTGCCAGCGAGGGGACTAGCGGGCCGCAGGTGGGTTGGGAGCAGTACTTC. Protein product: CASEGTSGPQVGWEQYF.

This clonotype has more than one count but fewer than ten. This chain connects TRBV29-1 to TRBJ1-1; D perhaps matches TRBD1 (6 bases). Germline-derived CDR1 and CDR2 are SQVTM and ANQGSEA. V was clipped by 6 bases and J by 0 bases, with 14 bases between them. CDR3 length: 14 amino acids. The CDR3 protein is CSVASDSMNTEAFF. CDR3 sequence (DNA): TGCAGCGTCGCGTCGGACAGCATGAACACTGAAGCTTTCTTT.

This clonotype has more than one count but fewer than ten. The chain links TRBV10-1 to TRBJ2-1; TRBD2 is a possible D gene (6 bases). The CDR3 spans 15 residues. Trimming shortened V by 0 bases and J by 5 bases, and 11 bases separated the two germline ends. CDR1 and CDR2 (germline): WNHNN, SYGVQD (reference sequence). CDR3 coding DNA: TGCGCCAGCAGTGAGTCTGGAGGGTTAAACAATGAGCAGTTCTTC. Its protein product is CASSESGGLNNEQFF.

V and J are TRBV6-5 and TRBJ2-3; unclear D gene. The CDR3 totals 14 residues. V was cut by 6 bases and J by 3 bases, with 13 bases left in between. The germline CDR1 and CDR2 sequences are MNHEY and SVGAGI. For the CDR3, the DNA is TGTGCCAGCAGCCCTCTCCATAGGACAGATACGCAGTATTTT. This sequence encodes CASSPLHRTDTQYF.

This clonotype was counted a few times. This sequence joins TRBV2 and TRBJ1-5; 7 bases line up with TRBD1. This CDR3 is 14 amino acids long. V trimming: 6 bases; J trimming: 6 bases; junction bases outside the gene matches: 8. Germline CDR1 and CDR2: SNHLY and FYNNEI. The DNA for the CDR3 is TGTGCCAGCAGGACAGGGACGGGCGGTCAGCCCCAGCATTTT. It codes for CASRTGTGGQPQHF. Full variable domain (outside the CDR3, taken from reference TRBV2 and TRBJ1-5): EPEVTQTPSHQVTQMGQEVILRCVPISNHLYFYWYRQILGQKVEFLVSFYNNEISEKSEIFDDQFSVERPDGSNFTLKIRSTKLEDSAMYFCASRTGTGGQPQHFGDGTRLSIL.

In this sample, this clonotype turned up a few times. The V call is TRBV5-1, the J call TRBJ2-3, with 14 bases aligning to TRBD2. The CDR3 loop spans 16 amino acids. The V gene end was trimmed by 4 bases and the J gene end by 2 bases; junction bases not matched to a gene: 3. Germline-derived CDR1 and CDR2 are SGHRS and YFSETQ. CDR3 nucleotides: TGCGCCAGCAGCGCGGGACTAGCGGGGGTCACAGATACGCAGTATTTT. Protein product: CASSAGLAGVTDTQYF.

Turning to this clonotype: This may stem from a read error, because a much larger clone lies one nucleotide away. The chain combines TRBV27 with TRBJ2-7, with 12 nucleotides matching TRBD1. With V trimmed by 3 bases and J by 5 bases, 5 bases remained unmatched. The CDR3 length is 15 residues. In germline, CDR1 is MNHEY, CDR2 SMNVEV (reference sequence). CDR3 loop: CASSFGGTGGNEQYF. CDR3 nucleotides: TGTGCCAGCAGTTTTGGAGGGACAGGGGGCAACGAGCAGTACTTC.

CDR3 protein: CASSLTSAGNTIYF. The CDR3 coding sequence is TGTGCCAGCAGTTTAACGAGTGCTGGAAACACCATATATTTT. The chain couples TRBV28 to TRBJ1-3; D gene uncertain. CDR3 length: 14 amino acids. Germline V gives CDR1 MDHEN, CDR2 SYDVKM. V was clipped by 2 bases and J by 2 bases, with 7 bases between them.

Worth noting for this clonotype: A much more abundant neighbour one base away suggests this may be a read error. The chain has TRBV25-1 and TRBJ1-6, with D tentatively TRBD1 (6 bases). Per germline, CDR1 MGHDK and CDR2 SYGVNS. This CDR3 has 15 amino acids. The CDR3: CASSDQGSGNSPLNF. For the CDR3, the DNA is TGTGCCAGCAGTGATCAGGGGAGTGGGAATTCACCCCTCAACTTT.

This clonotype was counted a few times. The rearrangement joins TRBV9 to TRBJ1-1; D might be TRBD1 (6 bases). The CDR3 has 16 residues. Between the trimmed V and J ends, which lost 3 bases and 1 base, there was a span of 16 bases. Germline V gene sequence: CDR1 SGDLS, CDR2 YYNGEE. CDR3: CASSGGPLTGNTEAFF. In DNA, the CDR3 is TGTGCCAGCAGCGGAGGACCCTTGACAGGGAACACTGAAGCTTTCTTT.

This clonotype showed up just a few times. The chain is built from TRBV28 and TRBJ2-5; either TRBD1 or TRBD2 may supply D (5 bases each). CDR3 length: 15 amino acids. Germline CDR1 is MDHEN and CDR2 is SYDVKM. V dropped 5 bases and J dropped 4 bases, with 17 bases sitting between them. The CDR3 protein is CASSQPGPRTETQYF. CDR3 bases: TGTGCCAGCAGTCAACCGGGACCCCGGACAGAGACCCAGTACTTC.

With regard to this clonotype: A read error may account for a junction end that differs from germline. The chain carries TRBV2 and TRBJ1-3; D ambiguous. Germline V lookup: CDR1 SNHLY, CDR2 FYNNEI. This CDR3 comprises 11 residues. The CDR3 spells CASGLINTVYF. The CDR3, as DNA: TGTGCCAGCGGTCTTATCAACACCGTATATTTT.

This clonotype was seen a handful of times. The chain is built from TRBV7-2 and TRBJ2-1, with 7 bases that match TRBD2. Germline-derived CDR1 and CDR2 are SGHTA and FQGNSA. V gave up 1 base and J gave up 3 bases; unmatched junction bases: 6. The CDR3 is 16 amino acids. CDR3 protein: CASSLGGAGLYNEQFF. The CDR3 nucleotides read TGTGCCAGCAGCTTAGGCGGAGCGGGACTCTACAATGAGCAGTTCTTC.

The CDR3 spells CASSLDRAQAYEQYF. The CDR3 DNA reads TGCGCCAGCAGCTTGGACAGGGCGCAGGCCTACGAGCAGTACTTC. This chain joins TRBV5-1 and TRBJ2-7; D may be TRBD1 (6 bases). V was pared by 0 bases and J by 2 bases, with 12 bases between. The CDR3 runs to 15 residues. Looked up from germline, CDR1 is SGHRS and CDR2 is YFSETQ.